Described below is a single T cell receptor (beta chain) sequence and its context. No cognate antigen has been identified for it. Base-call qualities are not available, and no considerably larger clone is one nucleotide away. This entry is derived from a study of T cells in localized non-small cell lung cancer (dated by TCRdb to the early 2020s). At the level of the whole study: Comparing tumors with uninvolved tumor-adjacent lungs, the study looked at the T cell repertoires of fewer than 250 patients with early-stage NSCLC. The cohort was made up of 200 to 250 treatment-naive NSCLC patients whose localized lung tumors had been resected. Of the NSCLC patients, fewer than 150 were male and approximately 110 were female, and the mean age was approximately 66 years.

From cysteine to phenylalanine, the CDR3 is 15 amino acids long. Only the CDR3 part of the read is kept: 45 bases, read in frame from the first base. The germline V gene (reference sequence) specifies LNHDA as CDR1 and SQIVND as CDR2. Trimming accounts for 9 bases at V and 1 base at J, while the number of junction bases matched to no gene is 8. On the study overall, not on this receptor specifically: Because the study design was exploratory, TCR variables were selected using unadjusted p-values without false-discovery rate correction. The highest T cell clonality was observed in uninvolved tumor-adjacent lung, where clonality exceeded that of tumor, suggesting that antigenic responses were more focused in uninvolved tumor-adjacent lung. Longer overall survival was associated with higher blood T cell density, whereas shorter survival was associated with higher adjacent-lung clonality. Of the top 100 tumor clones, a median of approximately 60 were detected in paired uninvolved adjacent lung; around 27 were also among that lung's top 100. Because multi-region tumor sequencing was not done, intratumor heterogeneity could not be ruled out.

At diagnosis, peripheral blood, uninvolved tumor-adjacent lung and tumor were collected and stored as a combination of fresh-frozen and FFPE material. For TCR repertoire profiling, the blood samples were analyzed as peripheral blood mononuclear cells. The immunoSEQ Assay was used to sequence TCR beta CDR3 regions from DNA. The source study handled its data this way. To compute T cell density, TCR beta template counts were normalized to usable DNA, which was estimated by amplifying housekeeping genes. Using the preseqR package, richness was estimated by extrapolating to 120,000 templates for tissue samples and 400,000 templates for PBMC samples. Clonality was defined by subtracting Pielou's evenness from one. Tissue-enriched TCRs were identified by differential abundance testing using productive amino-acid clonotypes, minimum total count 5 and alpha 0.1. The Jaccard Index and the Morisita Overlap Index were used to quantify repertoire overlap between compartments. GLIPH grouped TCR beta CDR3s together with public tetramer-defined viral CDR3s, and a viral motif had to include at least three viral sequences and also show V-gene enrichment. This immuneACCESS table, as held by TCRdb, lists in-frame sequences with V and J called but not all clones. Of the missing ones, under half trace to an unresolved V gene in checked studies; the others have no known cause. V and J calls and clone size are as listed in that table; D and trimming were resolved from the DNA. The sample data list about 53,000 clones, and 65% to 85% of these were observed just once. About a sixth of the sample goes to the ten largest clones.

This sample comprised peripheral blood mononuclear cells, obtained before any cancer treatment. The clonotype originates from a man aged 35-75 years with stage III lung adenocarcinoma. The chain couples TRBV19 to TRBJ2-2; 7 of the junction bases match TRBD1. The nucleotides are TGTGCCAGCCAACCGGGACAGATGAACACCGGGGAGCTGTTTTTT. Its translation reads: CASQPGQMNTGELFF.